The following is a T cell receptor beta chain sequence with its context. Other nucleotide sequences in the sample specify the same CDR3. Repertoires were generated with immunoSEQ multiplex PCR, while TCRdb's copy carries only in-frame clones and drops some. The table records approximately 130,000 clones, about nine tenths of them present only once. The CDR3 extends over 13 amino acids. The germline gives CDR1 ENHRY, CDR2 SYGVKD. Between the trimmed V and J ends, which lost 2 bases and 1 base, there was a span of 5 bases. The sample belongs to a study of control samples from healthy donors and cancer patients.

The rearrangement links TRBV10-3 to TRBJ1-1, with D unclear. This sequence was found in a man aged 35 to 55 in good health. The sequenced sample was blood. DNA of the CDR3: TGTGCCATCAGTGAGCAGACGAACACTGAAGCTTTCTTT. It is translated as CAISEQTNTEAFF.